This T cell receptor (beta chain) was documented in a study of blood T cell repertoires in COVID-19. Per the authors' pipeline: The authors estimated nucleated cell counts from reference gene primer amplification. The assay was immunoSEQ multiplex PCR, and TCRdb's table has in-frame clones only and misses some. The V and J calls and the clone size are those of that table, but D and trimming were determined from the DNA. The sample lists about 280,000 clones, 87% occurring once. Germline V gene data show CDR1 as GTSNPN and CDR2 as SVGIG (reference sequence). The V gene end was trimmed by 5 bases and the J gene end by 1 base; junction bases not matched to a gene: 1. There are 13 residues in the CDR3.

This TCR was recovered from a middle-aged woman who had recovered from COVID-19. This chain uses TRBV30 with TRBJ1-5, with TRBD1 matching 8 bases. The sequenced material came from PBMCs or T cells enriched from blood (not recorded which). The CDR3 is CAWGQGSNQPQHF. The DNA of the CDR3 is TGTGCCTGGGGACAGGGAAGCAATCAGCCCCAGCATTTT.